This TCR beta chain was obtained from a study of cytomegalovirus exposure and HLA in healthy donors. The validation cohort, a group of 120 subjects, included the donors and was separate from the roughly 620-subject first cohort. Of note for this clone: Its target is not known.

Trimming at V came to 6 bases and at J to 0 bases, leaving 6 bases not matched to a gene. Germline-derived CDR1 and CDR2 are KGHSH and LQKENI. This CDR3 has 16 amino acids. Notes on the study in general: The listing of 150 to 200 TCR beta chains classed them as cytomegalovirus-associated. Researchers reported that a few CMV-associated chains were confirmed in vitro as CMV antigen-specific. One later analysis, an examination of the 90 to 150 validation repertoires, found that first-cohort TCR clusters tended to co-occur in them.

Generated by immunoSEQ multiplex PCR, the TCRdb table keeps only in-frame clones and is missing some. The sample lists around 150,000 clones, roughly 95% occurring once. This clonotype was sampled from a young woman in good health and CMV-seronegative. Sequenced input: PBMCs. The chain couples TRBV18 to TRBJ1-1, with 11 nucleotides matching TRBD1. CDR3 residues: CASSADRGRVNTEAFF. The CDR3 bases are TGTGCCAGCTCCGCGGACAGGGGGCGGGTGAACACTGAAGCTTTCTTT.